This TCR beta chain is drawn from a study of siplizumab effects on memory and regulatory T cells. The data were produced by immunoSEQ multiplex PCR, yet TCRdb's version contains in-frame clones alone and is incomplete. The table has under 15,000 clones, around 46% seen once. At least ten counts were recorded for this clone. Antigen: not known. Mixed lymphocyte reaction cells underwent roughly six days of coculture at 37°C. The sequence derives from a human donor in good health; the cells came from an allogeneic mixed lymphocyte reaction. Some clones in this sample may be carry-over from other donors' samples. Sequencing used CFSE-low (dividing) CD8+ T cells sorted from an allogeneic mixed lymphocyte reaction.

CDR3 sequence: CASSRGTGTSFSDTQYF. DNA of the CDR3: TGTGCCAGCAGCCGGGGGACCGGGACTAGCTTTTCAGATACGCAGTATTTT. The rearrangement joins TRBV13 to TRBJ2-3; 9 bases match TRBD2. This CDR3 is 17 amino acids long. V shed 5 bases and J 4 bases; nucleotides not matched to a gene: 13. Germline V gene sequence: CDR1 PRHDT, CDR2 FYEKMQ (reference sequence).